This T cell receptor (beta chain) is from a study of T cells in Graves' hyperthyroidism and ophthalmopathy. CDR1 and CDR2 (germline): LNHDA, SQIVND (reference sequence). The CDR3 length is 14 residues. With V trimmed by 7 bases and J by 3 bases, 5 bases remained unmatched. Active moderate-to-severe ophthalmopathy, Clinical Activity Score at least 3, NOSPECS at least 4, under 3 months' duration. Each diagnosis drew on symptoms, thyroxine, TRAb, thyroid ultrasound and orbital computed tomography findings. Source material for PBMCs was over 7.5 ml fresh peripheral blood. Amplification yielded TCR beta CDR3 regions, with RNA transcripts as the source. The HTBI primer set served for first-round RT-PCR of the TCR CDR3. Via MiXCR, TCRdb re-called the multiplex PCR reads, giving one row per CDR3 protein. Of hundreds of thousands of distinct CDR3 sequences in the sample, roughly 23% were seen once.

This clonotype was sampled from a woman between 70 and 85 years old with Graves' ophthalmopathy. The V call is TRBV19, the J call TRBJ2-5, with 10 bases fitting TRBD2. The sample taken for sequencing was blood. The CDR3 loop is CASTSGSREETQYF. The CDR3 coding sequence is TGTGCCAGTACTAGCGGGAGCAGGGAAGAGACCCAGTACTTC.